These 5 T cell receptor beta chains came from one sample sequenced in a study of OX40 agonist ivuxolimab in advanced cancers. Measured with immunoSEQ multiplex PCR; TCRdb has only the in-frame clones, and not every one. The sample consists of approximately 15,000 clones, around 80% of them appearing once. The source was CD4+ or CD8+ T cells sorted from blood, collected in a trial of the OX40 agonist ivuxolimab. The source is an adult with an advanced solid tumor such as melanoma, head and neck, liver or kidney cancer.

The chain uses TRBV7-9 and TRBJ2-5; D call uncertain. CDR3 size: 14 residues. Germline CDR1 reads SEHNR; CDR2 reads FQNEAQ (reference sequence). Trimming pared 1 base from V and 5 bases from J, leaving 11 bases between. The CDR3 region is CASSLGVLVETQYF. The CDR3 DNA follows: TGTGCCAGCAGCTTAGGGGTTTTAGTGGAGACCCAGTACTTC. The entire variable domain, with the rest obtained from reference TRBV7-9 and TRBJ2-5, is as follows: DTGVSQNPRHKITKRGQNVTFRCDPISEHNRLYWYRQTLGQGPEFLTYFQNEAQLEKSRLLSDRFSAERPKGSFSTLEIQRTEQGDSAMYLCASSLGVLVETQYFGPGTRLLVL.

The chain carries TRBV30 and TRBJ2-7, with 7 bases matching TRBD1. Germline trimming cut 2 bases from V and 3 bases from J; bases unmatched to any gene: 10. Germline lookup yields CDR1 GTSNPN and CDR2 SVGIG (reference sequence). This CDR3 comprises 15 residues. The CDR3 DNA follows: TGTGCCTGGAGTCTCCCCGACAGGGCCGGCTACGAGCAGTACTTC. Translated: CAWSLPDRAGYEQYF.

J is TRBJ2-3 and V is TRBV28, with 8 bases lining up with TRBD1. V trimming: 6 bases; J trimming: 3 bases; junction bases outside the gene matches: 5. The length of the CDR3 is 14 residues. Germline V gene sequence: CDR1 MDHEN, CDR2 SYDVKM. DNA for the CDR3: TGTGCCAGCAGCAACAGGGGGAGGACAGATACGCAGTATTTT. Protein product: CASSNRGRTDTQYF.

DNA for the CDR3: TGTGCCAGCAGGGAAGCGGGTGCCGGGGAGCTGTTTTTT. The encoded protein is CASREAGAGELFF. The V call is TRBV27, the J call TRBJ2-2, with a weak D call TRBD2 (6 bases). CDR3 size: 13 residues. CDR1 is MNHEY and CDR2 is SMNVEV in the germline V gene (reference sequence). The V gene lost 6 bases and the J gene lost 6 bases, with 11 bases spanning the gap.

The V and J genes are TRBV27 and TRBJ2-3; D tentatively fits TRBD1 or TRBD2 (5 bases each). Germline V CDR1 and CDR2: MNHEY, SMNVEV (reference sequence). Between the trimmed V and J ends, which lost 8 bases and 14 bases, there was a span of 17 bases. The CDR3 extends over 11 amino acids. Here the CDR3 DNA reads TGTGCCAGCGGCCCCTGGGGGTATAGGTATTTT. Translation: CASGPWGYRYF.